The TCR beta chain described here comes from a study of T-cell memory formation after mild COVID-19. Study results and limitations: Cross-reactive memory apparently joined, as some responding clones appeared in pre-infection memory. Clones which contracted sat mainly in CM and EM if CD4+, and in EMRA if CD8+.

The CDR3 has 12 amino acids. V was shortened by 6 bases and J by 0 bases, with 5 bases between the two germline ends. The sample holds many counts of this clonotype. Its antigen remains unknown. From 5'RACE with constant-segment primers came TCR alpha and TCR beta cDNA libraries that carried sample barcodes and UMIs. From the 5' RACE reads, TCRdb called clonotypes with MiXCR, one entry per CDR3 protein. The sample has around 300,000 distinct CDR3 sequences, roughly 13% seen once. Sequences were obtained from PBMCs or a T cell subset sorted from them (not recorded which). This receptor was obtained from a man aged 18 to 30 who had mild COVID-19 (a few samples of this study predate the infection). Cell type and time point are not known. V usage is TRBV12-3 or TRBV12-4 and J usage is TRBJ2-5; D remains ambiguous. This chain's CDR3 is CASSRDQETQYF. The CDR3 nucleotides read TGTGCCAGCAGCCGGGACCAAGAGACCCAGTACTTC.